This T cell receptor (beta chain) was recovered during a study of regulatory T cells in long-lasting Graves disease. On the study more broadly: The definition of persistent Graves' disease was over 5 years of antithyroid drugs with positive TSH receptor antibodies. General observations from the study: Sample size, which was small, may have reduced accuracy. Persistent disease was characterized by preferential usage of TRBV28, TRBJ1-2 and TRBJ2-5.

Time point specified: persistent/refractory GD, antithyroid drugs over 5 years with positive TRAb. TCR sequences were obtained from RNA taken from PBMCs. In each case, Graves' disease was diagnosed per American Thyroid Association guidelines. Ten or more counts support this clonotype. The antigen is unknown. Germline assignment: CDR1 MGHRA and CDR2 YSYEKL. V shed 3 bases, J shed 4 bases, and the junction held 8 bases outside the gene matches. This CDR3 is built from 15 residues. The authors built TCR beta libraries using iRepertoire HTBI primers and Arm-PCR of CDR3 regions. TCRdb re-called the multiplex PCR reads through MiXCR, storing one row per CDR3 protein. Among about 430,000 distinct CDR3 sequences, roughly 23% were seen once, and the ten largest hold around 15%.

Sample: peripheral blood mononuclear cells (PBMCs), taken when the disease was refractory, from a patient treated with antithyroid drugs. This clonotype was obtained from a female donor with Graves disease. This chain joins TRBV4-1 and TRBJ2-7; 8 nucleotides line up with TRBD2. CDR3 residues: CASSHGTSGQYEQYF. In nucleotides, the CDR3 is TGCGCCAGCAGCCATGGTACTAGCGGACAATACGAGCAGTACTTC.